Below, one T cell receptor beta chain is given with its context. Its antigen remains unknown. This specimen comes from a study of OX40 agonist ivuxolimab in advanced cancers. About the research overall: Patients received ivuxolimab, an intravenous treatment, every 2 weeks at 0.01 to 10 mg/kg. Study-wide findings and caveats: Normalized T-cell clonal expansion was also low in some nonresponders. The expanded peripheral T cells' antigen specificity was not determined. CD4+ and CD8+ blood T cells expanded clonally by week 6 at 0.1 to 3.0 mg/kg.

V was clipped by 2 bases and J by 3 bases, with 21 bases between them. This CDR3 comprises 17 residues. CDR1 and CDR2 (germline): GTSNPN, SVGIG (reference sequence). Sequencing was performed with immunoSEQ multiplex PCR; in TCRdb, only in-frame clones are kept and a portion is missing. The data show more than 50,000 clones, with 79% seen just once and over 1% held by the top ten. The rearrangement links TRBV30 to TRBJ2-3, with D tentatively TRBD1 (6 bases). This clonotype originated in an adult with an advanced solid tumor such as melanoma, head and neck, liver or kidney cancer. This specimen was CD4+ or CD8+ T cells sorted from blood, taken in a trial of the OX40 agonist ivuxolimab. The CDR3 nucleotides are TGTGCCTGGAGTAAGGCTATGGGGGCGCTGGGAACAGATACGCAGTATTTT. It translates to CAWSKAMGALGTDTQYF.